This is a list of T cell receptor beta chains from one sample in a study of cytomegalovirus exposure and HLA in healthy donors. Assay used: immunoSEQ multiplex PCR; TCRdb lists only in-frame clones, some missing. The sample holds around 170,000 clones, around 85% seen once. The sample comprised PBMCs. Receptors originate from a man in his forties or fifties in good health and CMV-seronegative. The CDR3 runs from the conserved cysteine through the conserved F or W. A D gene is named only where the DNA matches it firmly. Rows give clone size only sometimes, using once, few, many, or a class for an expanded clone.

NA NA 14 TRBJ1-1 TRBV6-6 TGTGCCAGCACCCCCGGGGGAGGAGACACTGAAGCTTTCTTT CASTPGGGDTEAFF
NA NA 15 TRBJ1-4 TRBV7-9 TGTGCCAGCAGCCGGGGGGTGCCCTTTAATGAAAAACTGTTTTTT CASSRGVPFNEKLFF
NA NA 15 TRBJ2-5 TRBV12-5 TGTGCTAGTGGCCCGGGGGGCAGCCTTCAAGAGACCCAGTACTTC CASGPGGSLQETQYF
NA NA 18 TRBJ2-2 TRBV7-8 TGTGCCAGCAGATTAGCCCGTTGGACCCCGGGAAGCACCGGGGAGCTGTTTTTT CASRLARWTPGSTGELFF
NA NA 13 TRBJ1-2 TRBV19 TGTGCCAGTAGGCCGATTTATTCGGGTGGCTACACCTTC CASRPIYSGGYTF
NA TRBD1 14 TRBJ1-6 TRBV7-2 TGTGCCAGCAGCGTGACAGGGGACTTTTCACCCCTCCACTTT CASSVTGDFSPLHF
few NA 13 TRBJ1-6 TRBV2 TGTGCCGGGGGGGTGTCCTATAATTCACCCCTCCACTTT CAGGVSYNSPLHF
NA NA 14 TRBJ2-3 TRBV2 TGTGCCAGCAGCCTAGCAGCTAGCACAGATACGCAGTATTTT CASSLAASTDTQYF
NA NA 14 TRBJ1-4 TRBV19 TGTGCCAGTAGTATGACCGGTGACTCGCGGAAACTGTTTTTT CASSMTGDSRKLFF
NA NA 15 TRBJ1-6 TRBV7-2 TGTGCCAGCAGCCCGCAGGGCGCAGGCCATTCACCCCTCCACTTT CASSPQGAGHSPLHF
NA NA 14 TRBJ1-5 TRBV6-5 TGTGCCAGCAGTTCGGGGGGGCGCGATCAGCCCCAGCATTTT CASSSGGRDQPQHF
NA NA 14 TRBJ1-1 TRBV27 TGTGCCAGCAGTTTGCGGACAGCGAACACTGAAGCTTTCTTT CASSLRTANTEAFF
NA NA 14 TRBJ1-4 TRBV27 TGTGCCAGCAGTTCAGCAGTACCAGGTGGAAAACTGTTTTTT CASSSAVPGGKLFF
NA NA 15 TRBJ2-2 TRBV7-8 TGTGCCAGCAGCCCTGGGGACACAAACACCGGGGAGCTGTTTTTT CASSPGDTNTGELFF
NA TRBD1 15 TRBJ1-5 TRBV4-1 TGCGCCAGCAGCCAATTAACAGGGGGCGATCAGCCCCAGCATTTT CASSQLTGGDQPQHF
NA NA 14 TRBJ2-3 TRBV27 TGTGCCAGCAGTTTATCCTCTAGCACAGATACGCAGTATTTT CASSLSSSTDTQYF
NA TRBD1 13 TRBJ1-2 TRBV2 TGTGCCAGCGGCCCTGACAGGGCATTCGGCTACACCTTC CASGPDRAFGYTF
NA NA 13 TRBJ1-2 TRBV6-1 TGTGCCAGCAGTGAAGCGCGGGCATATGGCTACACCTTC CASSEARAYGYTF
NA NA 14 TRBJ1-2 TRBV6-5 TGTGCCAGCAGTCCCTGGGACCAGCAGGGGGGCTACACCTTC CASSPWDQQGGYTF
NA TRBD1 15 TRBJ1-2 TRBV6-5 TGTGCCAGCAGTTACTGGACAGGGGGAGACTATGGCTACACCTTC CASSYWTGGDYGYTF
NA TRBD1 17 TRBJ1-2 TRBV2 TGTGCCAGCAGTTTGGGACAGGGGACGCGGGCCAACTATGGCTACACCTTC CASSLGQGTRANYGYTF
NA TRBD1 15 TRBJ1-5 TRBV5-1 TGCGCCAGCAGCTTGGAGGGGACAGGGAATCAGCCCCAGCATTTT CASSLEGTGNQPQHF
NA TRBD2 15 TRBJ2-1 TRBV7-9 TGTGCCAGCAGCTTCCTTAGCGGGGCTGCCAATGAGCAGTTCTTC CASSFLSGAANEQFF
few NA 14 TRBJ2-1 TRBV29-1 TGCAGCGTCGGGTTTTCGGACAGCTACAATGAGCAGTTCTTC CSVGFSDSYNEQFF
NA TRBD1 14 TRBJ1-1 TRBV15 TGTGCCACCAGGGAGGACAGGAGGAACACTGAAGCTTTCTTT CATREDRRNTEAFF
NA NA 14 TRBJ2-1 TRBV2 TGTGCCAGCTGGGGGAGGAGCTCCTACAATGAGCAGTTCTTC CASWGRSSYNEQFF
once TRBD2 16 TRBJ2-1 TRBV5-1 TGCGCCAGCAGCTTGGAGCGGGGTGACCTTGGGAATGAGCAGTTCTTC CASSLERGDLGNEQFF
NA TRBD1 16 TRBJ2-3 TRBV7-9 TGTGCCAGCAGCACCTACAGGGGGCTTAACACAGATACGCAGTATTTT CASSTYRGLNTDTQYF
NA NA 11 TRBJ2-3 TRBV20-1 TGCAGTGCTCACCTATCAGATACGCAGTATTTT CSAHLSDTQYF
NA NA 14 TRBJ2-2 TRBV13 TGTGCCAGCAGCTTAGGGCTAGAAGGCGGGGAGCTGTTTTTT CASSLGLEGGELFF
NA NA 14 TRBJ1-2 TRBV10-3 TGTGCCATCCAAAGGACACCCCCTAACTATGGCTACACCTTC CAIQRTPPNYGYTF
once TRBD1 18 TRBJ1-3 TRBV7-9 TGTGCCAGCAGCTTATTGGGACAGGGGGTGAGATCTGGAAACACCATATATTTT CASSLLGQGVRSGNTIYF
NA NA 14 TRBJ2-1 TRBV5-1 TGCGTCTCCCAACCGGGTGACTCCTACAATGAGCAGTTCTTC CVSQPGDSYNEQFF
NA TRBD2 13 TRBJ2-7 TRBV5-1 TGCGCCAGCAGCCGGGGGGGGGACTGGGAGCAGTACTTC CASSRGGDWEQYF
NA TRBD1 17 TRBJ2-5 TRBV11-2 TGTGCCAGCAGCTCGACAGGGGCCGGGGGAAAACAAGAGACCCAGTACTTC CASSSTGAGGKQETQYF
NA TRBD2 16 TRBJ2-7 TRBV12-5 TGTGCTAGTGGTCCCCTTTTGACTAGCGGGGGCTACGAGCAGTACTTC CASGPLLTSGGYEQYF
NA NA 12 TRBJ2-1 TRBV7-2 TGTGCCAGCAGCAAAACAGGGTATGAGCAGTTCTTC CASSKTGYEQFF
few TRBD1 16 TRBJ2-3 TRBV6-5 TGTGCCAGCAGTTTAACCGGACAGGTTAGCACAGATACGCAGTATTTT CASSLTGQVSTDTQYF
NA NA 10 TRBJ2-7 TRBV5-3 TGTGCCAGAGAGAACTACGAGCAGTACTTC CARENYEQYF
few NA 13 TRBJ2-2 TRBV4-3 TGCGCCAGCAGCCAGTCGCGCACCGGGGAGCTGTTTTTT CASSQSRTGELFF
NA NA 14 TRBJ1-2 TRBV4-2 TGTGCCAGCAGCCAAGAGGGCGGCCCGGGGGGCTACACCTTC CASSQEGGPGGYTF